A single sample is the source of the 15 T cell receptor beta chains below, sequenced in a study of T-cell memory formation after mild COVID-19. One entry per CDR3 protein results from TCRdb running MiXCR on the 5' RACE reads. This table has 560,000 or so distinct CDR3 sequences, roughly 17% appearing once. The specimen was PBMCs or a T cell subset sorted from them (not recorded which). These receptors were taken from an adult woman who had mild COVID-19 (a few samples of this study predate the infection). Cell type and time point are not known.

This rearrangement joins TRBV6-2 or TRBV6-3 to TRBJ2-7, with 7 nucleotides matching TRBD1. Trimming took 6 bases from V and 5 from J; bases not matched to a gene: 7. Germline V gene data show CDR1 as MNHEY and CDR2 as SVGEGT. The CDR3 has 13 residues. The DNA for the CDR3 is TGTGCCAGCAGCAACAGGGGCCTAGACGAGCAGTACTTC. Translation: CASSNRGLDEQYF.

Here the CDR3 DNA reads TGTGCCAGCAGCTCCGACAGCGCGATTTCGGCCCTCCACTTT. Encoded protein: CASSSDSAISALHF. This rearrangement joins TRBV7-2 to TRBJ1-6, with D possibly TRBD1 on 5 matching bases. The germline gives CDR1 SGHTA, CDR2 FQGNSA. The CDR3 is made up of 14 amino acids. V was pared by 4 bases and J by 14 bases, with 18 bases between.

This clonotype has more than one count but fewer than ten. The chain employs TRBV6-5 and TRBJ1-6; 10 bases are a match to TRBD1. Trimming took 5 bases from V and 0 from J; bases not matched to a gene: 13. This CDR3 contains 20 residues. Germline V CDR1 and CDR2: MNHEY, SVGAGI. Here the CDR3 DNA reads TGTGCCAGCAGTCCGAAGGGACAGGGGTCAACATTCTCCTATAATTCACCCCTCCACTTT. Translating it yields CASSPKGQGSTFSYNSPLHF.

The chain employs TRBV30 and TRBJ1-2, with D unresolved. V dropped 8 bases and J dropped 6 bases, with 10 bases sitting between them. Germline CDR1 GTSNPN, CDR2 SVGIG (reference sequence). The CDR3 totals 10 residues. The CDR3 sequence is CAASRDGYTF. CDR3 coding DNA: TGTGCCGCTAGCCGGGATGGCTACACCTTC.

The genes are TRBV18 and TRBJ1-1; D is undetermined. Trimming removed 3 bases from V and 3 bases from J, with 8 bases in between. Germline CDR1 KGHSH, CDR2 LQKENI. The CDR3 has 13 residues. The CDR3 loop reads CASSPRTDTEAFF. CDR3 bases: TGTGCCAGCTCACCCAGGACGGACACTGAAGCTTTCTTT.

J is TRBJ2-3 and V is TRBV3-1, with D tentatively TRBD1 (5 bases). The CDR3 has 14 amino acids. Germline V gene sequence: CDR1 LGHDT, CDR2 YNNKEL (reference sequence). V was pared by 6 bases and J by 0 bases, with 10 bases between. The DNA of the CDR3 is TGTGCCAGCAGAACCCAGGGTAGCACAGATACGCAGTATTTT. This codes for CASRTQGSTDTQYF.

The chain carries TRBV5-6 and TRBJ1-1; no definite D call. V lost 0 bases to trimming and J lost 7 bases, with 4 bases between them. This CDR3 has 11 amino acids. Germline V gene sequence: CDR1 SGHDT, CDR2 YYEEEE. The CDR3, as DNA: TGTGCCAGCAGCTTGGGAGTTGAAGCTTTCTTT. It encodes CASSLGVEAFF.

The genes are TRBV15 and TRBJ2-1; the D is unclear. Deletions cut 5 bases from V and 9 bases from J, with 14 bases between. CDR3 length: 13 residues. The germline V gene encodes CDR1 LNHNV and CDR2 YYDKDF (reference sequence). The CDR3 protein is CATSVHPSGEQFF. CDR3 bases: TGTGCCACCAGCGTCCACCCCTCTGGTGAGCAGTTCTTC.

Only a few counts were recorded for this clonotype. This chain connects TRBV2 to TRBJ2-5, with TRBD2 matching over 9 bases. Losses at the gene ends were 7 bases for V and 11 bases for J; bases not matched to a gene: 11. Germline CDR1 is SNHLY and CDR2 is FYNNEI. The CDR3 has 13 residues. CDR3 amino acids: CASTGPSGVDQYF. For the CDR3, the DNA is TGTGCCAGCACGGGGCCTAGCGGGGTCGATCAGTACTTC.

This chain uses TRBV30 with TRBJ1-3; TRBD1 matches 10 bases. Germline V lookup: CDR1 GTSNPN, CDR2 SVGIG (reference sequence). The J segment lost 4 bases and the V segment lost 5 bases, leaving 2 bases of the junction unmatched. The CDR3 consists of 13 residues. CDR3 DNA sequence: TGTGCCTGGGACAGGGGGCAAGGAAACACCATATATTTT. Its translation: CAWDRGQGNTIYF.

The chain is built from TRBV7-9 and TRBJ1-1; no clear D. The CDR3 is 16 residues long. The germline CDR1 and CDR2 sequences are SEHNR and FQNEAQ (reference sequence). Trimming removed 5 bases at V and 1 base at J, with 17 bases between. CDR3 residues: CASSPRVGGTNTEAFF. For the CDR3, the DNA is TGTGCCAGCAGCCCTAGAGTTGGCGGTACGAACACTGAAGCTTTCTTT.

This clonotype was picked up a small number of times. The CDR3 sequence is CASSQDRNSGNTIYF. For the CDR3, the DNA is TGTGCCAGCAGCCAAGACCGAAACTCTGGAAACACCATATATTTT. The chain recombines TRBV3-1 with TRBJ1-3; no clear D gene. Germline CDR1 and CDR2: LGHDT and YNNKEL (reference sequence). This CDR3 contains 15 residues. The V gene lost 0 bases and the J gene lost 0 bases, with 6 bases spanning the gap.

A remark on this clonotype: One end of the junction is discordant with germline, which a read error may explain. This chain uses TRBV7-9 with TRBJ2-1, with D tentatively TRBD1 (6 bases). The CDR3 length is 13 residues. CDR1 and CDR2 from the germline V gene are SEHNR and FQNEAQ (reference sequence). CDR3 sequence (DNA): TGTGCCAGCAGCTTAGTTTCTGACAGGAGCGCGATCTTC. Encoded protein: CASSLVSDRSAIF.

The V and J genes are TRBV15 and TRBJ2-5; 8 bases agree with TRBD1. The CDR3 has 15 residues. V trimming: 2 bases; J trimming: 1 base; junction bases outside the gene matches: 3. The germline V gene has CDR1 LNHNV and CDR2 YYDKDF (reference sequence). The CDR3 loop reads CATSRRGQGQETQYF. CDR3 bases: TGTGCCACCAGCAGACGCGGACAGGGCCAAGAGACCCAGTACTTC.

This clonotype came up many times. The chain has TRBV7-9 and TRBJ1-1; no firm D call. The germline V gene has CDR1 SEHNR and CDR2 FQNEAQ (reference sequence). Trimming left V 1 base short and J 0 bases short, with 9 bases between. The CDR3 spans 15 residues. In nucleotides, the CDR3 is TGTGCCAGCAGCTTAGGGTTGGGGATGAACACTGAAGCTTTCTTT. Protein: CASSLGLGMNTEAFF.